Sequencing of this TCR beta chain was carried out in a study of CD8 T cells in ankylosing spondylitis. Points from the study as a whole: The authors reported significant enrichment of disease-linked clones in matched ankylosing spondylitis synovial fluid.

Germline V lookup: CDR1 LGHDT, CDR2 YNNKEL (reference sequence). This CDR3 region has 17 residues. V shed 0 bases and J shed 0 bases, with 14 bases lying between them. In its sample, this clonotype was seen many times. Its target is unknown. TCRdb re-derived calls from the 5' RACE reads in MiXCR, one entry per CDR3 protein. The repertoire includes around 150,000 distinct CDR3 sequences, around a tenth of them detected once, and almost 30% sits in the top ten. V is TRBV3-1 and J is TRBJ1-1; a possible D gene is TRBD1 (5 bases). This sequence was found in a male donor with ankylosing spondylitis or in good health (not recorded which). Sequencing used blood, either unsorted or a sorted T cell fraction (not recorded which). The CDR3 sequence: CASSQDPRQNVNTEAFF. In DNA form, the CDR3 reads TGTGCCAGCAGCCAAGATCCCCGACAGAACGTGAACACTGAAGCTTTCTTT.